In its sample, the clone carrying this TCR beta chain was seen many times. Its target is unknown. The sample is drawn from a study of T cells after yellow fever vaccination. In the study overall: Where fractions had low cell numbers, libraries were prepared from them with the SMART-Seq v4 Ultra Low Input RNA kit.

Via MiXCR, TCRdb re-called the 5' RACE reads, giving one row per CDR3 protein. The profile shows some 600,000 distinct CDR3 sequences, 9% to 15% of them singletons. General study results and limits: After the booster, 95% to 98% of CD4 and around nine tenths of CD8 primary-response clones were re-detected. Contaminating bulk clonotypes could be abundant in FACS-sorted repertoires. There was a small share of clonotypes that showed up in both the CD4 and CD8 compartments.

The CDR3 spans 14 residues. Trimming shortened V by 7 bases and J by 1 base, and 10 bases separated the two germline ends. Germline CDR1 MNHEY, CDR2 SVGEGT. The sequence came from a man aged 30-40 years who received the YFV17D yellow fever vaccine. This rearrangement joins TRBV6-2 or TRBV6-3 to TRBJ2-2, with D unclear. The sequencing used PBMCs, collected on the day of the yellow fever booster vaccination. The CDR3 reads CASKKQQNTGELFF. The CDR3 coding sequence is TGTGCCAGCAAGAAACAGCAGAACACCGGGGAGCTGTTTTTT.